This TCR beta chain appears in the sequencing data of a study of blood T cell repertoires in COVID-19. About the study: Some COVID-19 samples were acute and others convalescent; all came from the United States, Italy and Spain. T cells, B-cell-depleted T cells, or PBMCs supplied cDNA or gDNA.

Participants had their cohort set by participant-reported clinical history. The data were produced by immunoSEQ multiplex PCR, yet TCRdb's version contains in-frame clones alone and is incomplete. The data contain under 300,000 clones, 75% to 90% of them seen just once; the ten biggest clones take up around 6%. There are 15 residues in the CDR3. Germline loops: CDR1 SGHRS, CDR2 YFSETQ. V was pared by 2 bases and J by 5 bases, with 11 bases between. The sequenced sample consisted of PBMCs or T cells enriched from blood (not recorded which). The receptor comes from a woman in her twenties or thirties with acute COVID-19. The rearrangement uses TRBV5-1 and TRBJ1-6; the D gene is possibly TRBD1 (5 bases). This chain's CDR3 is CASSFQGGDNSPLHF. The CDR3 region has the DNA TGCGCCAGCAGCTTCCAGGGAGGGGATAATTCACCCCTCCACTTT.